Presented here are 8 T cell receptor beta chains from one specimen sequenced in a study of tumor-infiltrating lymphocytes in primary liver carcinoma. For each extraction, RNA and DNA were obtained together from around 20-30 mg of unsorted bulk tissue. Using a constant-region primer together with ProtoScript II reverse transcriptase, TCR beta cDNA was made from 450 to 600 ng of total RNA. Three rounds of nested multiplex PCR with slightly modified ARM-PCR produced TCR beta libraries. For roughly 10 cycles apiece, the opening two PCR rounds ran with TRBV1-TRBV30 forward primers and a C-beta reverse primer. Each CDR3 protein is one row after TCRdb ran MiXCR on the multiplex PCR reads. This sample has about 64,000 distinct CDR3 sequences, with roughly two thirds found just once. The specimen sequenced was liver tumor tissue from sampling region 4. Subset of the sample: tumor region T4, right-lateral pole. The receptors were sampled from a man aged 35-49 years with primary liver carcinoma and hepatitis B virus infection.

Details on this clonotype: This could be a read error, since a much larger clone is one nucleotide away. V is TRBV10-2 and J is TRBJ2-7, with 10 bases lining up with TRBD1. CDR1 and CDR2 (germline): WSHSY, SAAADI. CDR3 length equals 14 residues. V was clipped by 6 bases and J by 9 bases; unmatched bases: 11. CDR3 DNA sequence: TGCGCCAGCAGCCGGGACAGGGGTATCGACGTGCAGTACTTC. Protein product: CASSRDRGIDVQYF.

On this clonotype: At one of its ends the junction is not consistent with the germline gene, which may arise from a read error. The genes are TRBV11-2 and TRBJ2-7, with 9 bases identical to TRBD1. Germline CDR1 reads SGHAT; CDR2 reads FQNNGV. This CDR3 comprises 14 residues. The CDR3, as DNA: TGTGCCATCAGCATCGAACAGGGGGCTTACGAGCAATACTTC. It specifies CAISIEQGAYEQYF.

Points on this clonotype: Because it lacks the conserved phenylalanine or tryptophan at the end, this CDR3 is likely a read error. The chain uses TRBV7-8 and TRBJ1-1, with D uncertain. Germline values: CDR1 SGHVS, CDR2 FQNEAQ. The CDR3 contains 14 residues. CDR3: CASSLAAGNTEAFL. CDR3 DNA: TGTGCCAGCAGCCTAGCGGCGGGGAACACTGAAGCTTTCCTT.

Of note for this clonotype: One end of the junction fails to match germline, which may point to a read error. V and J are TRBV4-3 and TRBJ2-1; tentatively, D is TRBD1 (7 bases). This CDR3 spans 16 amino acids. The germline gives CDR1 LGHNA, CDR2 YSLEER. In DNA, the CDR3 is TGCGCCAGCATCCAAGAAACCAGGGGGAGGTACAATGGGCAGTTCTTC. Encoded protein: CASIQETRGRYNGQFF.

The genes are TRBV4-1 and TRBJ2-5, with no clear D. Trimming left V 2 bases short and J 2 bases short, with 9 bases between. Per the germline V gene, CDR1 is MGHRA and CDR2 is YSYEKL. This CDR3 spans 14 amino acids. CDR3 bases: TGCGCCAGCAGCCAAAGGGAAGGTCAAGAGACCCAGTACTTC. Translation: CASSQREGQETQYF.

Note on this clonotype: A read error is possible here, since a much larger clone lies one base away. V is TRBV5-1 and J is TRBJ2-1; weak D call: TRBD2 (5 bases). The germline V gene has CDR1 SGHRS and CDR2 YFSETQ. CDR3 length equals 14 residues. V dropped 0 bases and J dropped 4 bases, with 8 bases sitting between them. The CDR3 spells CASSLARGYNEQFF. CDR3 DNA sequence: TGCGCCAGCAGCTTGGCACGGGGTTACAATGAGCAGTTCTTC.

A remark on this clonotype: At one of its ends the junction is not consistent with the germline gene, which may arise from a read error. The V and J genes are TRBV6-2 or TRBV6-3 and TRBJ2-5, with D unresolved. CDR3 length: 14 residues. The V gene's germline CDR1 is MNHEY and CDR2 SVGEGT. This CDR3 is CASNQRSGQETQDF. The DNA for the CDR3 is TGTGCCAGCAACCAACGTTCGGGTCAAGAGACCCAGGACTTC.

This sequence joins TRBV14 and TRBJ2-3; unclear D gene. CDR3 size: 14 residues. From germline, CDR1 is SGHDN and CDR2 FVKESK. Trimming removed 1 base at V and 0 bases at J, with 5 bases between. The CDR3 loop reads CASSQVFSTDTQYF. The DNA for the CDR3 is TGTGCCAGCAGCCAAGTGTTTAGCACAGATACGCAGTATTTT.